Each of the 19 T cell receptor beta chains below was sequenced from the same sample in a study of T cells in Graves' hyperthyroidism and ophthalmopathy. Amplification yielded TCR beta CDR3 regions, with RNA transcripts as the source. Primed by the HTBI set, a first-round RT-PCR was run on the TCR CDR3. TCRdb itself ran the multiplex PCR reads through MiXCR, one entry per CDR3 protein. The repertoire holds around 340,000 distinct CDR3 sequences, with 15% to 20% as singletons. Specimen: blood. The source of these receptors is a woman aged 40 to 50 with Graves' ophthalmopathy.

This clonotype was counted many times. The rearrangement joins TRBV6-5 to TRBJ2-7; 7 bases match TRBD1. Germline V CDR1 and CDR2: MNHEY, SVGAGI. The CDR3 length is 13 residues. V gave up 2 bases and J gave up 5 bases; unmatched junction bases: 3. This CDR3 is CASSYPGTDEQYF. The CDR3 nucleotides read TGTGCCAGCAGTTACCCCGGGACAGACGAGCAGTACTTC.

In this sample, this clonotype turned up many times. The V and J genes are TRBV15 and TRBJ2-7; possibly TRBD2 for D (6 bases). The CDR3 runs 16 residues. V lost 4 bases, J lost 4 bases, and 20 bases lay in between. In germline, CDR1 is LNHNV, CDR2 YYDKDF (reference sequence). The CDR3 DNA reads TGTGCCACCAGCAAGGATCCCGGGACTTTTGGGTACGAGCAGTACTTC. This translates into CATSKDPGTFGYEQYF.

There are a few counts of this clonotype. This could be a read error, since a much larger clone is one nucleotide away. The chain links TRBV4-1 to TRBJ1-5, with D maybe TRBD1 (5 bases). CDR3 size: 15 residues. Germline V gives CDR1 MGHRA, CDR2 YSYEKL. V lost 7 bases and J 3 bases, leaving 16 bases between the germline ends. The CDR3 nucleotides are TGCGCCAGCAACCAGCAAAGGGGCGACAATCAGCCCCAGCATTTT. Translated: CASNQQRGDNQPQHF.

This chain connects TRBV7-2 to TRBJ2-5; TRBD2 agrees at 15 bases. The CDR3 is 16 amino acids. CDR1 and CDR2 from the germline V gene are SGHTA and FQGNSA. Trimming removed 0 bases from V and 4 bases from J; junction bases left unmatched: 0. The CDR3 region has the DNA TGTGCCAGCAGCTTAGCGGGACTAGCGGGAGGAGAGACCCAGTACTTC. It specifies CASSLAGLAGGETQYF.

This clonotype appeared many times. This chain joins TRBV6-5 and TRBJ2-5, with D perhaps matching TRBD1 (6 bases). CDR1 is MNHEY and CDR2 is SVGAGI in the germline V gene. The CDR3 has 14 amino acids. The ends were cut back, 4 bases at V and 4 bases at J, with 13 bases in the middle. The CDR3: CASSSQGIGETQYF. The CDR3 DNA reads TGTGCCAGCAGTTCCCAGGGGATCGGAGAGACCCAGTACTTC.

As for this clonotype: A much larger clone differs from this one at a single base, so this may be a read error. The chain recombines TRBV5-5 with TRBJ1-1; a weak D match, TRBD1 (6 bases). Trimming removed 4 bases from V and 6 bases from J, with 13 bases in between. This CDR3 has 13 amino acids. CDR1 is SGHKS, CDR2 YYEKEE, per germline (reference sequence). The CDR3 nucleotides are TGTGCCAGCAGCGTCGACAGGATCTCTGAAGCTTTCTTT. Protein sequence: CASSVDRISEAFF.

CDR3 coding DNA: TGTGCCTGCCTTCGCAAGGGGACCCAGTACTTC. Protein: CACLRKGTQYF. The chain has TRBV30 and TRBJ2-5, with D unresolved. Trimming stripped 6 bases from V and 7 bases from J, with 12 bases between. Germline assignment: CDR1 GTSNPN and CDR2 SVGIG (reference sequence). This CDR3 is 11 amino acids long.

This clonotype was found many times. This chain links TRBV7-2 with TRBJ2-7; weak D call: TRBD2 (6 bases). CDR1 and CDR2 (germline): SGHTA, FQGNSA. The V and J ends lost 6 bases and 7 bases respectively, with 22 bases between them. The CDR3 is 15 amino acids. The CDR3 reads CASRAQPRLGGEQYF. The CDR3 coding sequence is TGTGCCAGCAGAGCCCAACCGCGGCTCGGGGGAGAGCAGTACTTC.

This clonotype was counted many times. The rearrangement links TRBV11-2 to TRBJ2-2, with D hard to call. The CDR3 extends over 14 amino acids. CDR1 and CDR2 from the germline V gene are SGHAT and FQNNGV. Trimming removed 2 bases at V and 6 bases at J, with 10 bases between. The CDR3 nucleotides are TGTGCCAGCAGCTTAAACCGGATCGCCGGGGAGCTGTTTTTT. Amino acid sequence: CASSLNRIAGELFF.

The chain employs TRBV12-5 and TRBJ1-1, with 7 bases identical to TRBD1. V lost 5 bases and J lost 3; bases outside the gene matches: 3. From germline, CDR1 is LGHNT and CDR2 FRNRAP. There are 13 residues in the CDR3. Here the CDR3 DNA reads TGTGCTAGTGGTAGGGGGCAGGACACTGAAGCTTTCTTT. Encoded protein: CASGRGQDTEAFF.

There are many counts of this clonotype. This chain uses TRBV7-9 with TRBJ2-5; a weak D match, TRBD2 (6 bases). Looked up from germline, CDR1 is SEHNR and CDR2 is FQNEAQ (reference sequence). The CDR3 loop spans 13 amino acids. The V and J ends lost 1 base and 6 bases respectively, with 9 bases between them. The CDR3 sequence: CASSLDGGKTQYF. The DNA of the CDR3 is TGTGCCAGCAGCTTAGACGGGGGAAAGACCCAGTACTTC.

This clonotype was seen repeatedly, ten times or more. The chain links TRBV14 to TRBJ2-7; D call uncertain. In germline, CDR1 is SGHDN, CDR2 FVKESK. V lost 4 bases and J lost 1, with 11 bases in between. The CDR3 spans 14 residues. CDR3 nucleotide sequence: TGTGCCAGCAGCCTAGGAACTTTTTCCTACGAGCAGTACTTC. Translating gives CASSLGTFSYEQYF.

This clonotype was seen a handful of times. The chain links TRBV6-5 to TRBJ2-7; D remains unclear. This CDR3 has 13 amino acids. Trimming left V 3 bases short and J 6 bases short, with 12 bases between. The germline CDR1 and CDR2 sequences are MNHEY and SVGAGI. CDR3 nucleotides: TGTGCCAGCAGTTATCGCCGGGTGGGCGAGCAGTACTTC. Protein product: CASSYRRVGEQYF.

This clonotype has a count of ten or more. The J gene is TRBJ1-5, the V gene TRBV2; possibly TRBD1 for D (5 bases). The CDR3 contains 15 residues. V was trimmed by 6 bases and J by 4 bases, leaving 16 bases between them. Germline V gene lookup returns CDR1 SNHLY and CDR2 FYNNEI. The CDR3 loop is CASSRGRSGNQPQHF. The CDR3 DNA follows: TGTGCCAGCAGCCGGGGACGAAGTGGAAATCAGCCCCAGCATTTT. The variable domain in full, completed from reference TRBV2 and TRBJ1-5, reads EPEVTQTPSHQVTQMGQEVILRCVPISNHLYFYWYRQILGQKVEFLVSFYNNEISEKSEIFDDQFSVERPDGSNFTLKIRSTKLEDSAMYFCASSRGRSGNQPQHFGDGTRLSIL.

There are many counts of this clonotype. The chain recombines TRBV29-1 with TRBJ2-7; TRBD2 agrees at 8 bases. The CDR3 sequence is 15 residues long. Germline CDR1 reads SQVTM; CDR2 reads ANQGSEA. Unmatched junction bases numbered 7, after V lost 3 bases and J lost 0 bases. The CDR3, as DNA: TGCAGCGTTGAGGCGGTAGCGGGAAGCTCCTACGAGCAGTACTTC. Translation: CSVEAVAGSSYEQYF.

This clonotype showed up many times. This chain's CDR3 is CAIRPHGGEQYF. The DNA for the CDR3 is TGTGCCATCAGGCCCCACGGGGGCGAGCAGTACTTC. The chain links TRBV10-3 to TRBJ2-7; tentative D call: TRBD2 (6 bases). Germline V CDR1 and CDR2: ENHRY, SYGVKD. Between the trimmed V and J ends, which lost 6 bases and 6 bases, there was a span of 12 bases. The CDR3 is 12 amino acids.

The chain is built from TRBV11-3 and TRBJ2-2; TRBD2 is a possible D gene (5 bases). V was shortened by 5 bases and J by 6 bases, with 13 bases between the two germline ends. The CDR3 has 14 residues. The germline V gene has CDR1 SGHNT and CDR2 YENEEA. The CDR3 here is CASSRFEEAGELFF. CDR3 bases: TGTGCCAGCAGCCGATTCGAGGAGGCCGGGGAGCTGTTTTTT.

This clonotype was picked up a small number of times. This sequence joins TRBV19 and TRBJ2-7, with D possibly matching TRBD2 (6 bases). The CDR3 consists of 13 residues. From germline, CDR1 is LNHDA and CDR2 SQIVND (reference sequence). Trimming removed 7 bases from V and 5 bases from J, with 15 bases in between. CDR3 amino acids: CASNNVGGNEQYF. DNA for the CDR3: TGTGCCAGTAACAACGTCGGCGGGAACGAGCAGTACTTC.

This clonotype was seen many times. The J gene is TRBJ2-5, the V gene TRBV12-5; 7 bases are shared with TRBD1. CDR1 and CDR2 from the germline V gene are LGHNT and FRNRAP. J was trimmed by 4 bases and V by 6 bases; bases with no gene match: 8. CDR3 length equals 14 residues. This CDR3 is CASGTDRVIETQYF. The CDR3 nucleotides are TGTGCTAGTGGCACTGACAGGGTAATAGAGACCCAGTACTTC.